The entry below describes one T cell receptor (beta chain). The antigen is unknown. The sample belongs to a study of cytomegalovirus exposure and HLA in healthy donors. Study-level background: Out of roughly 200 million T cells, an earlier analysis found over 100 million unique TCR beta sequences in total. Study results and caveats: Some highly shared sequence variants likely arose as a pipeline artifact.

PCR was performed using 60 Vbeta and 13 Jbeta primers. Sequenced by immunoSEQ multiplex PCR; TCRdb stores in-frame clones only, minus some. The sample is made up of some 200,000 clones, and the top ten hold approximately 0.82% of it. This CDR3 spans 16 amino acids. Germline V lookup: CDR1 MGHRA, CDR2 YSYEKL. The V and J ends lost 0 bases and 12 bases respectively, with 18 bases between them. The chain has TRBV4-1 and TRBJ1-6; unclear D gene. The source material was PBMCs. This TCR derives from a woman aged 18 to 35 in good health and CMV-seropositive. The CDR3 loop reads CASSQEETQAIRPLHF. The CDR3 coding sequence is TGCGCCAGCAGCCAAGAAGAAACGCAGGCCATCAGACCCCTCCACTTT.